These 27 T cell receptor beta chains share one sample of origin, sequenced in a study of response to subunit inactivated influenza vaccine. TCRdb itself ran the RT-PCR reads through MiXCR, one entry per CDR3 protein. Of about 800,000 distinct CDR3 sequences in the sample, approximately 21% are singletons; the top ten hold roughly a tenth. The specimen comprised PBMCs from blood, sampled 4 to 6 days after vaccination. All receptors come from a middle-aged man who received an inactivated influenza vaccine.

The table lists this clonotype with a few counts. The V gene is TRBV20-1, the J gene TRBJ1-2, with D maybe TRBD1 (5 bases). The CDR3 runs 12 residues. CDR1 is DFQATT and CDR2 is SNEGSKA in the germline V gene (reference sequence). V lost 1 base, J lost 7 bases, and 10 bases lay in between. The CDR3 nucleotides are TGCAGTGCTAGAGCCTCGGGGGGTGGCTACACCTTC. Translating gives CSARASGGGYTF.

J is TRBJ2-6 and V is TRBV4-3; no definite D call. The CDR3 runs to 15 residues. V lost 0 bases and J 0 bases, leaving 3 bases between the germline ends. The germline gives CDR1 LGHNA, CDR2 YSLEER. The CDR3 nucleotides are TGCGCCAGCAGCCAAGATCCCTCTGGGGCCAACGTCCTGACTTTC. Encoded protein: CASSQDPSGANVLTF.

This chain uses TRBV29-1 with TRBJ2-1; D might be TRBD2 (5 bases). The CDR3 covers 14 residues. The V end was cut by 8 bases, the J end by 1 base, with 15 bases between. Germline V gene data show CDR1 as SQVTM and CDR2 as ANQGSEA. The CDR3 spells CSSSTGGSYNEQFF. For the CDR3, the DNA is TGCAGCTCATCGACGGGCGGGTCCTACAATGAGCAGTTCTTC.

This rearrangement joins TRBV7-6 to TRBJ2-1; 10 bases line up with TRBD1. Losses at the gene ends were 5 bases for V and 8 bases for J; bases not matched to a gene: 12. CDR1 is SGHVS and CDR2 is FNYEAQ in the germline V gene. This CDR3 has 16 residues. The CDR3 region has the DNA TGTGCCAGCAGCCCCCAGACCGGGACAGGGGCTTATGAGCAGTTCTTC. Its protein is CASSPQTGTGAYEQFF.

The table lists this clonotype with many counts. The J gene is TRBJ2-7, the V gene TRBV4-2; 12 bases fit TRBD2. Trimming cost V 0 bases and J 1 base; bases outside gene matches: 7. The CDR3 covers 18 residues. Looked up from germline, CDR1 is LGHNA and CDR2 is YNFKEQ. CDR3 protein: CASSQERLAGGRSYEQYF. The CDR3 region has the DNA TGTGCCAGCAGCCAAGAGAGGCTAGCGGGAGGGCGGTCCTACGAGCAGTACTTC.

In DNA form, the CDR3 reads TGTGCCAGCAGTTTACTTTCGGGGGGGAACACCGGGGAGCTGTTTTTT. It encodes CASSLLSGGNTGELFF. This chain joins TRBV12-3 or TRBV12-4 and TRBJ2-2; 7 bases are shared with TRBD2. The CDR3 loop spans 16 amino acids. V lost 2 bases to trimming and J lost 1 base; unmatched junction nucleotides: 4.

The chain employs TRBV27 and TRBJ1-5; 9 bases agree with TRBD1. The CDR3 totals 14 residues. Germline V lookup: CDR1 MNHEY, CDR2 SMNVEV (reference sequence). J was trimmed by 5 bases and V by 4 bases; bases with no gene match: 3. CDR3 residues: CASSSGQGYQPQHF. Here the CDR3 DNA reads TGTGCCAGCAGTTCCGGACAGGGGTATCAGCCCCAGCATTTT.

The genes are TRBV28 and TRBJ2-7; weak D call: TRBD2 (5 bases). The CDR3 is 14 amino acids. CDR1 and CDR2 from the germline V gene are MDHEN and SYDVKM. V was shortened by 3 bases and J by 5 bases, with 14 bases between the two germline ends. This CDR3 is CASSLLRGLNEQYF. Written as DNA, the CDR3 is TGTGCCAGCAGTTTGTTAAGAGGGTTGAACGAGCAGTACTTC. Supplemented by reference TRBV28 and TRBJ2-7, the full variable domain reads DVKVTQSSRYLVKRTGEKVFLECVQDMDHENMFWYRQDPGLGLRLIYFSYDVKMKEKGDIPEGYSVSREKKERFSLILESASTNQTSMYLCASSLLRGLNEQYFGPGTRLTVT.

This clonotype appeared many times. The chain uses TRBV5-1 and TRBJ2-7, with TRBD2 matching over 9 bases. V lost 4 bases, J lost 1 base, and 6 bases stayed unmatched. Germline CDR1 reads SGHRS; CDR2 reads YFSETQ. The CDR3 is 15 residues long. The CDR3: CASSTGTSRSYEQYF. The CDR3 DNA sequence: TGCGCCAGCAGCACCGGGACTAGCAGGTCCTACGAGCAGTACTTC.

This clonotype was observed a few times. The chain carries TRBV11-2 and TRBJ2-1, with D maybe TRBD2 (5 bases). The CDR3 length is 18 residues. V gave up 3 bases and J gave up 1 base, with 19 bases separating them. Germline CDR1 SGHAT, CDR2 FQNNGV. The CDR3 protein is CASSLTLRLSGSYNEQFF. CDR3 sequence (DNA): TGTGCCAGCAGCTTGACCCTGCGGTTAAGCGGTTCCTACAATGAGCAGTTCTTC.

There are a few counts of this clonotype. The chain is built from TRBV29-1 and TRBJ1-4; tentatively, D is TRBD1 (5 bases). Per germline, CDR1 SQVTM and CDR2 ANQGSEA. Trimming left V 4 bases short and J 1 base short, with 10 bases between. This CDR3 is 14 amino acids long. CDR3 in amino acids: CSVGGRLTNEKLFF. The DNA for the CDR3 is TGCAGCGTTGGGGGACGGCTAACTAATGAAAAACTGTTTTTT.

This clonotype was recorded many times. J is TRBJ2-5 and V is TRBV5-1, with D maybe TRBD2 (6 bases). V was shortened by 3 bases and J by 1 base, with 16 bases between the two germline ends. The CDR3 consists of 16 residues. CDR1 is SGHRS and CDR2 is YFSETQ in the germline V gene. The CDR3 protein is CASSYLGTASQETQYF. For the CDR3, the DNA is TGCGCCAGCAGCTACCTAGGGACTGCCTCCCAAGAGACCCAGTACTTC.

The CDR3 nucleotides are TGTGCCAGCAGCTTCGGACTCCATGAAGATACGCAGTATTTT. This sequence encodes CASSFGLHEDTQYF. The chain couples TRBV5-4 to TRBJ2-3, with D possibly TRBD2 on 5 matching bases. V lost 2 bases and J 5 bases, leaving 12 bases between the germline ends. This CDR3 is built from 14 residues. Germline CDR1 is SGHNT and CDR2 is YYREEE (reference sequence).

This chain uses TRBV20-1 with TRBJ2-1, with TRBD2 as a possible D gene (5 bases). The CDR3 sequence is 14 residues long. The V gene lost 3 bases and the J gene lost 4 bases, with 13 bases spanning the gap. Per germline, CDR1 DFQATT and CDR2 SNEGSKA (reference sequence). The CDR3 DNA is TGCAGTGCTAGGGCGGGCGGAGATTACAATGAGCAGTTCTTC. Its protein is CSARAGGDYNEQFF.

V and J are TRBV27 and TRBJ2-7, with D perhaps TRBD1 or TRBD2 (6 bases each). Trimming took 9 bases from V and 3 from J, leaving 15 bases between them. CDR3 length equals 13 residues. Germline CDR1 and CDR2: MNHEY and SMNVEV (reference sequence). The CDR3 region has the DNA TGTGCCAGTTCGAGGGGGGCCTTCTACGAGCAGTACTTC. Residues: CASSRGAFYEQYF.

The chain is built from TRBV6-1 and TRBJ2-7, with TRBD2 matching 14 bases. The V gene's germline CDR1 is MNHNS and CDR2 SASEGT. Germline trimming cut 5 bases from V and 2 bases from J; bases unmatched to any gene: 8. CDR3 length: 17 amino acids. CDR3 protein: CASSLGTSGRGAYEQYF. The CDR3 DNA is TGTGCCAGCAGTCTAGGGACTAGCGGGAGAGGGGCCTACGAGCAGTACTTC.

This clonotype came up many times. The rearrangement joins TRBV7-8 to TRBJ2-1; D is perhaps TRBD2 (7 bases). The CDR3 covers 13 residues. The ends were cut back, 0 bases at V and 9 bases at J, with 9 bases in the middle. Germline lookup yields CDR1 SGHVS and CDR2 FQNEAQ. Written as DNA, the CDR3 is TGTGCCAGCAGCTTAGCGGGAGGGGGTGAGCAGTTCTTC. Translating gives CASSLAGGGEQFF. Supplemented by reference TRBV7-8 and TRBJ2-1, the full variable domain reads GAGVSQSPRYKVAKRGQDVALRCDPISGHVSLFWYQQALGQGPEFLTYFQNEAQLDKSGLPSDRFFAERPEGSVSTLKIQRTQQEDSAVYLCASSLAGGGEQFFGPGTRLTVL.

This clonotype was observed a handful of times. The chain joins TRBV6-1 to TRBJ1-2, with D maybe TRBD1 (5 bases). V was shortened by 9 bases and J by 0 bases, with 14 bases between the two germline ends. CDR1 is MNHNS, CDR2 SASEGT, per germline. This CDR3 is 14 amino acids long. For the CDR3, the DNA is TGTGCCAGTCGGCGGGACGGACCTAACTATGGCTACACCTTC. Translating it yields CASRRDGPNYGYTF.

This clonotype appeared a few times. V gene TRBV7-2 combines with J gene TRBJ2-3; TRBD2 matches 8 bases. Unmatched junction bases numbered 9, after V lost 3 bases and J lost 1 base. CDR1 and CDR2 from the germline V gene are SGHTA and FQGNSA. CDR3 length: 17 residues. CDR3 protein: CASSLRRLASGTDTQYF. CDR3 coding DNA: TGTGCCAGCAGCTTGCGCAGACTAGCGAGTGGCACAGATACGCAGTATTTT.

This clonotype turned up a few times. The chain carries TRBV20-1 and TRBJ1-2, with D perhaps TRBD1 (6 bases). CDR3 length equals 12 residues. V gave up 3 bases and J gave up 2 bases, with 7 bases separating them. Germline V lookup: CDR1 DFQATT, CDR2 SNEGSKA (reference sequence). Here the CDR3 DNA reads TGCAGTGCTAGTACAGGGAACTATGGCTACACCTTC. It encodes CSASTGNYGYTF.

This clonotype has more than one count but fewer than ten. The rearrangement uses TRBV27 and TRBJ1-4, with 7 bases identical to TRBD1. V shed 3 bases, J shed 10 bases, and the junction held 20 bases outside the gene matches. CDR1 MNHEY and CDR2 SMNVEV come from the germline V gene (reference sequence). The CDR3 is 18 residues long. Here the CDR3 DNA reads TGTGCCAGCAGTTTGGTAATGACAGGGCGCACCGCGGGGGGAAAACTGTTTTTT. Translating it yields CASSLVMTGRTAGGKLFF. The full variable domain, in which reference TRBV27 and TRBJ1-4 provide the parts outside the CDR3, is EAQVTQNPRYLITVTGKKLTVTCSQNMNHEYMSWYRQDPGLGLRQIYYSMNVEVTDKGDVPEGYKVSRKEKRNFPLILESPSPNQTSLYFCASSLVMTGRTAGGKLFFGSGTQLSVL.

The chain carries TRBV10-3 and TRBJ2-5, with D possibly TRBD1 on 5 matching bases. In germline, CDR1 is ENHRY, CDR2 SYGVKD. Trimming shortened V by 0 bases and J by 5 bases, and 10 bases separated the two germline ends. The CDR3 is 14 amino acids. CDR3 in amino acids: CAISESTRAETQYF. The CDR3 DNA reads TGTGCCATCAGTGAGTCGACCAGGGCTGAGACCCAGTACTTC.

The CDR3 nucleotides read TGCAGTGCTAACCTCATCCGCGGGGAGAGCACAGATACGCAGTATTTT. It translates to CSANLIRGESTDTQYF. The rearrangement joins TRBV20-1 to TRBJ2-3; D may be TRBD2 (6 bases). The CDR3 is 16 amino acids. Germline lookup yields CDR1 DFQATT and CDR2 SNEGSKA (reference sequence). Between the trimmed V and J ends, which lost 4 bases and 0 bases, there was a span of 17 bases.

This clonotype was picked up a small number of times. This chain connects TRBV12-3 or TRBV12-4 to TRBJ2-1; 7 bases agree with TRBD2. The CDR3 extends over 16 amino acids. J was trimmed by 8 bases and V by 5 bases; bases with no gene match: 15. CDR3 amino acids: CASSTPTSPFIYEQFF. DNA of the CDR3: TGTGCCAGCAGTACGCCGACTAGCCCATTCATCTATGAGCAGTTCTTC.

CDR3 residues: CASSVGVGFNTEAFF. DNA for the CDR3: TGTGCCAGCAGCGTAGGAGTAGGATTTAACACTGAAGCTTTCTTT. The chain recombines TRBV9 with TRBJ1-1; D is uncertain. The V and J ends lost 0 bases and 2 bases respectively, with 11 bases between them. Germline V gives CDR1 SGDLS, CDR2 YYNGEE. This CDR3 region has 15 residues.

This clonotype came up a few times. The chain employs TRBV29-1 and TRBJ1-5; D is perhaps TRBD1 (5 bases). This CDR3 has 14 residues. Germline values: CDR1 SQVTM, CDR2 ANQGSEA. The V and J ends lost 4 bases and 2 bases respectively, with 12 bases between them. CDR3 sequence: CSVAFGTGNQPQHF. For the CDR3, the DNA is TGCAGCGTTGCATTTGGGACTGGCAATCAGCCCCAGCATTTT.

The CDR3 protein is CASSPTATPNSGANVLTF. The CDR3 DNA sequence: TGTGCCAGCAGCCCAACTGCAACCCCGAACTCTGGGGCCAACGTCCTGACTTTC. V gene TRBV4-2 combines with J gene TRBJ2-6; D is unclear. The CDR3 has 18 amino acids. Germline values: CDR1 LGHNA, CDR2 YNFKEQ. V lost 4 bases to trimming and J lost 0 bases, with 16 bases between them.